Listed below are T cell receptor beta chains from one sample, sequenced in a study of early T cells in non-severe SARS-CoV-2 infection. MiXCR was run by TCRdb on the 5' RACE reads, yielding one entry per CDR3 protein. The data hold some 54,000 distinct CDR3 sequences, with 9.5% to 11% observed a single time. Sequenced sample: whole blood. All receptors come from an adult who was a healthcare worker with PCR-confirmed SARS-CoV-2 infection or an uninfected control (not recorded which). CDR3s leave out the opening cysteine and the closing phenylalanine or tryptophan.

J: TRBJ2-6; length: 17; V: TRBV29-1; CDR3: SALPDTSRSHSGANVLT
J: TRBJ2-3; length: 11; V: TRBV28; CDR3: ASSQGQTDTQY
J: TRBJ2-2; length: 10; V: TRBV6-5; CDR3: ASGIGTGELF
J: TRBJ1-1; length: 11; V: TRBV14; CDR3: ASSQGSYTEAF
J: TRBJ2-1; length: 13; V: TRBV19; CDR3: ASSPSHTGYNEQF
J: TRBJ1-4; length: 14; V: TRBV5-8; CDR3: ASSLGTGATNEKLF
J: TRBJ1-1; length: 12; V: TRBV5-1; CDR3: ASSFFKGDTEAF
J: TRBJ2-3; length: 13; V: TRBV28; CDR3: ASSRRGLNTDTQY
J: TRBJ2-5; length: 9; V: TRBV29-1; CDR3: SAGGQETQY
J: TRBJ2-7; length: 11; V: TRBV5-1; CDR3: ASSLGHGYEQY
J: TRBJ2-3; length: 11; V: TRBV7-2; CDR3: ASSLAMANTQY
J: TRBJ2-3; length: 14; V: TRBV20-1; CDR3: SATGAGRGAADTQY
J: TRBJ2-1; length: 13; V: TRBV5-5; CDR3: ASSFGRAPDHEQF
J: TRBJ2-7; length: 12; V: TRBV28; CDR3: ASSYSGGLYEQY
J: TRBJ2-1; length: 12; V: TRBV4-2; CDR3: ASSRNRGGNEQF
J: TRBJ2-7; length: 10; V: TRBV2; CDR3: ASSPNSYEQY
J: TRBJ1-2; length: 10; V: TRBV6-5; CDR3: ASSSGLMGYT
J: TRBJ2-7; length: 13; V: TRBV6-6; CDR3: ASSPFGDSSYEQY
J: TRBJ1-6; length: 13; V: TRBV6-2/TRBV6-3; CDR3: ASSPTTGSGSPLH
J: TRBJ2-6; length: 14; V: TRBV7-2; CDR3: ASSPQGLGGANVLT
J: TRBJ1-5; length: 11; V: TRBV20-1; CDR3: SAGPLGGKPQH
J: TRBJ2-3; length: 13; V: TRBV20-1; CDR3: SASTGLAGADTQY
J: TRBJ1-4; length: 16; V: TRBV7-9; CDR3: ASSPTGIAGGTGEKLF
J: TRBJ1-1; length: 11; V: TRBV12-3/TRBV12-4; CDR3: ASSVQENTEAF
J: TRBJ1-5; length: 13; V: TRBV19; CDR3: ASKRQEQNNQPQH
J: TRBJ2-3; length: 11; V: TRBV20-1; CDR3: SAGRGFTDTQY
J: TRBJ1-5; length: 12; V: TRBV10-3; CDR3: AISESSDYQPQH
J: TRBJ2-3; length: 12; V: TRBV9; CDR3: ASSLLALTDTQY
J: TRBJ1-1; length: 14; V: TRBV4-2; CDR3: ASSQEKGVRNTEAF
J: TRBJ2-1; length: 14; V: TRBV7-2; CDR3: ASSLSLAGGPGEQF
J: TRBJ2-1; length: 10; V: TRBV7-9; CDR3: AKSTGAAEQF
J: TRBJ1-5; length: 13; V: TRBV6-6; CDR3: ASTPMGPSNQPQH
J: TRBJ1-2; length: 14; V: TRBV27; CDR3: ASSLSRGLLNYGYT
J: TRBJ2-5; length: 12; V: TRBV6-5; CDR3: ASKYYRSGETQY
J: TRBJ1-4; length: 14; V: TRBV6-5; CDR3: ASSSSPAGYLEKLF
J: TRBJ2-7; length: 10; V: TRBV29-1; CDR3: SVRGQVDEQY
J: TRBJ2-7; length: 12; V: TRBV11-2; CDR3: ASSSLNRAYEQY
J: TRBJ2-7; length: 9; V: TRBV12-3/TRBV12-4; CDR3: ASRRDGEQY
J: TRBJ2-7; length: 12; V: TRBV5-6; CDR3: ASSLGQGYYEQY
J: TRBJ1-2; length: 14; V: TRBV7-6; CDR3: ASSPTPSPTNYGYT
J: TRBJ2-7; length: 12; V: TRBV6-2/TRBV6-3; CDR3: ASSSSGTSYEQY
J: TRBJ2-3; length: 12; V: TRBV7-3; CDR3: ASSSQGATDTQY
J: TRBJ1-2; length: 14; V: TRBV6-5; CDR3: ASSYVRGTLDYGYT
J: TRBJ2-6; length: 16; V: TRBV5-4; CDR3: ASSLAGGAHSGANVLT
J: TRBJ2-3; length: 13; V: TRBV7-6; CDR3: ASSLGGGNTDTQY
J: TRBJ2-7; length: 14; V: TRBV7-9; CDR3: ASSPGEAGLSYEQY
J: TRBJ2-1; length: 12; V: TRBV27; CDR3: ASSLIRLGNEQF
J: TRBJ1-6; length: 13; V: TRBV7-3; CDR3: ASSSNGARNSPLH
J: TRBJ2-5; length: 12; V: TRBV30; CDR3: AWSPSTGLETQY
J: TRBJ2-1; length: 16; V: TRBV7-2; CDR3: ASSLDSLLAGRGNEQF
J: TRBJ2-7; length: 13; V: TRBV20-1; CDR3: SALSSGTSSHEQY
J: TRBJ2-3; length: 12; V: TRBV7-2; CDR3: ASSLGTMGDTQY
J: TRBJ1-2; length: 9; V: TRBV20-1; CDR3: SAGLVYGYT
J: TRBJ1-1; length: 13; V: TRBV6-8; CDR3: ASGSPGHMNTEAF
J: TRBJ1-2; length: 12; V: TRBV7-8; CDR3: ASSLVAQGRGYT
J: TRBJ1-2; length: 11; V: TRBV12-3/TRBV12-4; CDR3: ASRPTGGRGYT
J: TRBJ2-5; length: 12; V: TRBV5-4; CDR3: ASSYRTSRETQY